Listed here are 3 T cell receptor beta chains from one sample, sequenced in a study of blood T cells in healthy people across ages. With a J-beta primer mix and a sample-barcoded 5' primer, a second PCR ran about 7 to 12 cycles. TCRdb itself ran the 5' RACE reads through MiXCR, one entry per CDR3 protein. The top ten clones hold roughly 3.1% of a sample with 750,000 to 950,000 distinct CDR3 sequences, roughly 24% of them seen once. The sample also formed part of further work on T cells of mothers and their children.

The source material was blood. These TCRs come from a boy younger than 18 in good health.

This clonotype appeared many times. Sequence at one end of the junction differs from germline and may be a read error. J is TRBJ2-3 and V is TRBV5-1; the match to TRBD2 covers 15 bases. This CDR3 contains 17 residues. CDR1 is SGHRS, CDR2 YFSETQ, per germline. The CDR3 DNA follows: TGTGCCAGCAGTCGGGGACTAGCGGGGGGTCCCACAGATACGCAGTATTTT. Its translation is CASSRGLAGGPTDTQYF.

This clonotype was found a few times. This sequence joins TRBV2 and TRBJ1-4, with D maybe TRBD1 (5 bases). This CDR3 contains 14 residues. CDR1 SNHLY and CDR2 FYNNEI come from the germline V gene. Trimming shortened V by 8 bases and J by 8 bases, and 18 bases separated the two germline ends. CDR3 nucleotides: TGTGCCAGCGCCGACGGGACCCTCGGCGAAAAACTGTTTTTT. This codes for CASADGTLGEKLFF.

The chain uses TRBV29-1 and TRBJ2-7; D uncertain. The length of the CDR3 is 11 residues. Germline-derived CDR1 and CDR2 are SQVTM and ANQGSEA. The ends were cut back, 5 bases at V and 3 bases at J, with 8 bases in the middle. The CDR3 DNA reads TGCAGCGTTCTAGACAACTACGAGCAGTACTTC. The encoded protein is CSVLDNYEQYF.